This T cell receptor beta chain was sequenced in a study of response to subunit inactivated influenza vaccine. Broader study findings: Each seasonal influenza vaccination, the authors suggested, recruits few new T cells.

This clonotype was recorded at least ten times. Its cognate antigen is unknown. This CDR3 region has 16 residues. Per the germline V gene, CDR1 is SGHTA and CDR2 is FQGTGA. V was shortened by 6 bases and J by 2 bases, with 18 bases between the two germline ends. TCRdb re-analysed the RT-PCR reads in MiXCR, keeping a single row per CDR3 protein. This sample has about 700,000 distinct CDR3 sequences; around 15% occur once, and the top ten carry less than 9%. The sequence was collected from a man aged 50-59 years who received an inactivated influenza vaccine. The specimen comprised PBMCs from blood, sampled less than 15 days before vaccination. The chain combines TRBV7-3 with TRBJ2-3, with a possible D match to TRBD2 (5 bases). CDR3: CASSFLAGPPTDTQYF. DNA of the CDR3: TGTGCCAGCAGTTTCCTGGCGGGTCCCCCCACAGATACGCAGTATTTT.